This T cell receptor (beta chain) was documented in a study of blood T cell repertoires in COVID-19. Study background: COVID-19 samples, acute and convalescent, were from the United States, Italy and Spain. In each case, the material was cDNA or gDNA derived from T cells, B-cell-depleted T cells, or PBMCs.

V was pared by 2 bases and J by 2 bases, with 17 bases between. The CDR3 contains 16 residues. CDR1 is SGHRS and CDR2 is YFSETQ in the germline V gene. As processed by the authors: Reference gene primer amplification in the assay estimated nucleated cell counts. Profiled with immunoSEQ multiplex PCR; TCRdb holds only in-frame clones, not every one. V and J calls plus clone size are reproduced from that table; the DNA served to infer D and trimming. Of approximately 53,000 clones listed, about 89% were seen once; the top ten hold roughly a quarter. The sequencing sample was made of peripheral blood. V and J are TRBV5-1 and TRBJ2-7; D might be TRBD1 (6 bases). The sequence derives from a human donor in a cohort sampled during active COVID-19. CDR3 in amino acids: CASSLASGTNTYEQYF. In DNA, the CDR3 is TGCGCCAGCAGCTTAGCCTCCGGGACAAATACCTACGAGCAGTACTTC.